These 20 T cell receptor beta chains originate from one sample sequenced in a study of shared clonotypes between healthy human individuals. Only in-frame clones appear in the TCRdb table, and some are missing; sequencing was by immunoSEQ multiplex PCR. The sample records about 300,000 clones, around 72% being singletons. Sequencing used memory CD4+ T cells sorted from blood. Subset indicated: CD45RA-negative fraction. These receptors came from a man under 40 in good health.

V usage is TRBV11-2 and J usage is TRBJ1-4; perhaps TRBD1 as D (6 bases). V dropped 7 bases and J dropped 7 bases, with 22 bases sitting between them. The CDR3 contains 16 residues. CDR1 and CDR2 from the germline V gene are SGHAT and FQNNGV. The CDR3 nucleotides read TGTGCCAGCACCCTGGGGGGGGCGTATGCGGGTGAAAAACTGTTTTTT. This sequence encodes CASTLGGAYAGEKLFF. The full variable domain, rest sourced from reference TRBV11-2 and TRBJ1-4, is EAGVAQSPRYKIIEKRQSVAFWCNPISGHATLYWYQQILGQGPKLLIQFQNNGVVDDSQLPKDRFSAERLKGVDSTLKIQPAKLEDSAVYLCASTLGGAYAGEKLFFGSGTQLSVL.

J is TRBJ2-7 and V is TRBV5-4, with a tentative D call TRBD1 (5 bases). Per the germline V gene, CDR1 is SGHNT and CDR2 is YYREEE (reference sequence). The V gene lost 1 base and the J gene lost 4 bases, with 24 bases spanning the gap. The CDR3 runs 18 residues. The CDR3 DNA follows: TGTGCCAGCAGCTTGCATTCGCTTGGGGCCTATCCAGTATACGAGCAGTACTTC. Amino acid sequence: CASSLHSLGAYPVYEQYF.

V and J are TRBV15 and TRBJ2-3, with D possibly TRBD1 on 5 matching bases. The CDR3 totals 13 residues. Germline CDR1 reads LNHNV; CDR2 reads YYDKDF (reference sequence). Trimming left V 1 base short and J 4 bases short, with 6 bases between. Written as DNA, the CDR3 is TGTGCCACCAGCAGAGGGGGCCCAGATACGCAGTATTTT. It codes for CATSRGGPDTQYF.

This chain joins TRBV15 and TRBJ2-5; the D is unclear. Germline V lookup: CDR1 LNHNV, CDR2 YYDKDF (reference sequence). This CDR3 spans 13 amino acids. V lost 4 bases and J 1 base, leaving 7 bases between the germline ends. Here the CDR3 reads CATSIGVQETQYF. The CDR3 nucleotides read TGTGCCACCAGCATAGGAGTCCAAGAGACCCAGTACTTC.

The CDR3 is CASGAGDSYEQYF. DNA of the CDR3: TGTGCCAGCGGGGCGGGAGACTCCTACGAGCAGTACTTC. The genes are TRBV5-4 and TRBJ2-7, with 7 bases identical to TRBD2. The CDR3 runs 13 residues. Per the germline V gene, CDR1 is SGHNT and CDR2 is YYREEE (reference sequence). V shed 7 bases, J shed 0 bases, and the junction held 4 bases outside the gene matches.

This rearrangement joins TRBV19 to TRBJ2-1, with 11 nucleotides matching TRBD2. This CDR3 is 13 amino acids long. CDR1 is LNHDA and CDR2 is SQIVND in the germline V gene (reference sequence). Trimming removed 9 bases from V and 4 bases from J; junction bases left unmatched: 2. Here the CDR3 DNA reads TGTGCCAGCGGGACTAGCGGATACAATGAGCAGTTCTTC. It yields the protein CASGTSGYNEQFF. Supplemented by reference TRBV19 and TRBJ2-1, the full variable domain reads DGGITQSPKYLFRKEGQNVTLSCEQNLNHDAMYWYRQDPGQGLRLIYYSQIVNDFQKGDIAEGYSVSREKKESFPLTVTSAQKNPTAFYLCASGTSGYNEQFFGPGTRLTVL.

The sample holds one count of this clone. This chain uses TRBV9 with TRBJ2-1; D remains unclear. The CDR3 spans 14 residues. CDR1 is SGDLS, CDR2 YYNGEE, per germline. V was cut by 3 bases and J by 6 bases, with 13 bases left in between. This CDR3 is CASSEGPRGNEQFF. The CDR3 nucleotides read TGTGCCAGCAGCGAGGGTCCTCGTGGCAATGAGCAGTTCTTC.

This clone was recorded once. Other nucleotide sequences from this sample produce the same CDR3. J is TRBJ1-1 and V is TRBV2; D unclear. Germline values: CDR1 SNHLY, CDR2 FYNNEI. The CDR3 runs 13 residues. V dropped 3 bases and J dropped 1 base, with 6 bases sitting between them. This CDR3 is CASSDDRNTEAFF. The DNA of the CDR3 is TGTGCCAGCAGTGACGACCGGAACACTGAAGCTTTCTTT. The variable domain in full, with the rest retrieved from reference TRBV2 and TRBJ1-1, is EPEVTQTPSHQVTQMGQEVILRCVPISNHLYFYWYRQILGQKVEFLVSFYNNEISEKSEIFDDQFSVERPDGSNFTLKIRSTKLEDSAMYFCASSDDRNTEAFFGQGTRLTVV.

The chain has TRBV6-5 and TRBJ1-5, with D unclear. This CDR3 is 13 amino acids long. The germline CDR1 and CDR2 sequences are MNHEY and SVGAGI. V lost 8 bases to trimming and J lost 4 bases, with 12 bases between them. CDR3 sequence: CASRMDGNQPQHF. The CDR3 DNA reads TGTGCCAGCCGGATGGACGGAAATCAGCCCCAGCATTTT.

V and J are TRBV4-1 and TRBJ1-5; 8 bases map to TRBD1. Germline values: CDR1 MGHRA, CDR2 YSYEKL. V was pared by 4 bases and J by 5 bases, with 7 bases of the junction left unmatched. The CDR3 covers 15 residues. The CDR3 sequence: CASSRQTGVYQPQHF. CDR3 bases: TGCGCCAGCAGCCGCCAGACAGGGGTTTATCAGCCCCAGCATTTT.

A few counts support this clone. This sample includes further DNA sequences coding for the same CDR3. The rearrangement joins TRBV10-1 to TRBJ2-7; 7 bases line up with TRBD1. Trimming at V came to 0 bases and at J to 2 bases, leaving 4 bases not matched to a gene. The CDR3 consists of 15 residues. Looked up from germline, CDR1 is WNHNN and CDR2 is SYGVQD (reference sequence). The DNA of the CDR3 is TGCGCCAGCAGTGAGTCGGGGGACAGAGCCTACGAGCAGTACTTC. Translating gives CASSESGDRAYEQYF.

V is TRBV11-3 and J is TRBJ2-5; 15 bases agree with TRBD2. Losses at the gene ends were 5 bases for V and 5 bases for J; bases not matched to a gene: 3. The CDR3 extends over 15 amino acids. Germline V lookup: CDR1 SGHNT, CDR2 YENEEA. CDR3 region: CASSRTSGRAETQYF. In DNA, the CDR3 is TGTGCCAGCAGCCGGACTAGCGGGAGGGCCGAGACCCAGTACTTC.

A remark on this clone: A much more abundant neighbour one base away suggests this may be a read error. CDR3 nucleotide sequence: TGTGCCAGCAGTGAGACAGACTACGAGCAGTACTTC. This gives the protein CASSETDYEQYF. This rearrangement joins TRBV25-1 to TRBJ2-7, with a possible D match to TRBD1 (5 bases). This CDR3 contains 12 residues. V was cut by 3 bases and J by 3 bases, with 6 bases left in between. The V gene's germline CDR1 is MGHDK and CDR2 SYGVNS.

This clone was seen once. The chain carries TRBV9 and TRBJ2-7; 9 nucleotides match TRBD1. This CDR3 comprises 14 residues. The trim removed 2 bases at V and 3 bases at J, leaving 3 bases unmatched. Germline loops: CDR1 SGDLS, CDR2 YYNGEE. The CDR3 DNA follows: TGTGCCAGCAGCGTGGGACAGGGATTCTACGAGCAGTACTTC. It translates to CASSVGQGFYEQYF.

The CDR3 region has the DNA TGTGCCAGCAGCGCCTCTGAGACCCAGTACTTC. It specifies CASSASETQYF. The genes are TRBV7-9 and TRBJ2-5; D unclear. V was trimmed by 5 bases and J by 5 bases, leaving 6 bases between them. Germline-derived CDR1 and CDR2 are SEHNR and FQNEAQ (reference sequence). CDR3 length equals 11 residues.

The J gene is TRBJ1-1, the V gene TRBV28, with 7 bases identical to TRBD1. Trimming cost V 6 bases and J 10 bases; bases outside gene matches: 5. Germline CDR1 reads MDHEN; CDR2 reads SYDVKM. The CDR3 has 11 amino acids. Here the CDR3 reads CASSQRQGAFF. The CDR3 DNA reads TGTGCCAGCAGCCAGAGACAGGGAGCTTTCTTT.

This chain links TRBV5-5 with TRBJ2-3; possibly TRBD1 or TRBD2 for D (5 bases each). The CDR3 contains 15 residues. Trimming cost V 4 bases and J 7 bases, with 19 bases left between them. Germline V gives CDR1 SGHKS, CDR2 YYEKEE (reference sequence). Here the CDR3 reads CASSTRPLGVNTQYF. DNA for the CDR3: TGTGCCAGCAGCACTAGGCCCCTAGGGGTGAATACGCAGTATTTT.

CDR3 loop: CASSLEPGANVLTF. CDR3 DNA sequence: TGTGCCAGCAGCTTGGAACCGGGGGCCAACGTCCTGACTTTC. This chain links TRBV7-2 with TRBJ2-6; no clear D. The germline V gene encodes CDR1 SGHTA and CDR2 FQGNSA. V lost 3 bases, J lost 4 bases, and 7 bases lay in between. CDR3 size: 14 residues.

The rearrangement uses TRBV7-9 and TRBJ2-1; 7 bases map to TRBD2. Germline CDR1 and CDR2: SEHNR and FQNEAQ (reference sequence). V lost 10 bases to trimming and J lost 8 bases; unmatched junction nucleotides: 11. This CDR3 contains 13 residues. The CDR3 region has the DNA TGTGCCACCGAGCGGGACGCTTCCGATGAGCAGTTCTTC. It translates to CATERDASDEQFF.

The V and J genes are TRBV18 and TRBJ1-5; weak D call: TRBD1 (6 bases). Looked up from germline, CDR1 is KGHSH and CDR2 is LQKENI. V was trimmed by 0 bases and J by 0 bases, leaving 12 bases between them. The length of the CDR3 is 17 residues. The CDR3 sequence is CASSPPTGAYSNQPQHF. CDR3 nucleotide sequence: TGTGCCAGCTCACCACCGACAGGAGCTTATAGCAATCAGCCCCAGCATTTT. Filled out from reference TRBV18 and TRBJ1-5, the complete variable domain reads NAGVMQNPRHLVRRRGQEARLRCSPMKGHSHVYWYRQLPEEGLKFMVYLQKENIIDESGMPKERFSAEFPKEGPSILRIQQVVRGDSAAYFCASSPPTGAYSNQPQHFGDGTRLSIL.